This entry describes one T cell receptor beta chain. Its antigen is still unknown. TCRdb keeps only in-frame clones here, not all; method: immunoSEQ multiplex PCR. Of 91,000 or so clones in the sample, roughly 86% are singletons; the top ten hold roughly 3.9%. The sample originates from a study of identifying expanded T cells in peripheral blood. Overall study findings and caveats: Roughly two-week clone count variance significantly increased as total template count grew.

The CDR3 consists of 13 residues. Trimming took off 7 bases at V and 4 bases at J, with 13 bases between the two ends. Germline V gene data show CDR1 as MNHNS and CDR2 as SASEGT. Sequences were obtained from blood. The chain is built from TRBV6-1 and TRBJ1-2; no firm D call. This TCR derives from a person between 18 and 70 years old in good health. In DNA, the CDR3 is TGTGCCAGCACCCCCGTCGGAGTCTATGGCTACACCTTC. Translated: CASTPVGVYGYTF.